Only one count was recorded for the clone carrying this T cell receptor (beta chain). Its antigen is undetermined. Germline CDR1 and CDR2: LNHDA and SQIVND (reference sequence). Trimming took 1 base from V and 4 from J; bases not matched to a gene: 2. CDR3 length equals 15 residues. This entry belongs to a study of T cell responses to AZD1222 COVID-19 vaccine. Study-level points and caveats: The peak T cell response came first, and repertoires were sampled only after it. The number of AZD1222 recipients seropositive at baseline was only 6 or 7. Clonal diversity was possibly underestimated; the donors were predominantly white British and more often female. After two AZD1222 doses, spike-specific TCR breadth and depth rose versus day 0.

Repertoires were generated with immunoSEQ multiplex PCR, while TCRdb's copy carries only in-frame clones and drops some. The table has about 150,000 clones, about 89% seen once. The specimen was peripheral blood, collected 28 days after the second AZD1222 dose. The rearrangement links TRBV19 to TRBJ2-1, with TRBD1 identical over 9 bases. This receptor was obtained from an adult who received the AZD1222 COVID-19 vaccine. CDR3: CASSIVGTGYNEQFF. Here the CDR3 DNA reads TGTGCCAGTAGTATAGTGGGGACAGGGTACAATGAGCAGTTCTTC.